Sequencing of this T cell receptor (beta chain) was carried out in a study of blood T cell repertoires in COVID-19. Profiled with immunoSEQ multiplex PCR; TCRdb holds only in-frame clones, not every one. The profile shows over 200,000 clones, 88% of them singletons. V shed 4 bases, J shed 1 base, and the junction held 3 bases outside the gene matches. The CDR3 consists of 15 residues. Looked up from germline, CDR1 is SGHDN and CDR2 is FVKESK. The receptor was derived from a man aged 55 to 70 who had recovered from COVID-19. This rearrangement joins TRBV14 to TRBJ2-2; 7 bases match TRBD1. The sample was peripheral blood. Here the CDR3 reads CASSRDSWNTGELFF. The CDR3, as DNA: TGTGCCAGCAGCCGGGACAGTTGGAACACCGGGGAGCTGTTTTTT.